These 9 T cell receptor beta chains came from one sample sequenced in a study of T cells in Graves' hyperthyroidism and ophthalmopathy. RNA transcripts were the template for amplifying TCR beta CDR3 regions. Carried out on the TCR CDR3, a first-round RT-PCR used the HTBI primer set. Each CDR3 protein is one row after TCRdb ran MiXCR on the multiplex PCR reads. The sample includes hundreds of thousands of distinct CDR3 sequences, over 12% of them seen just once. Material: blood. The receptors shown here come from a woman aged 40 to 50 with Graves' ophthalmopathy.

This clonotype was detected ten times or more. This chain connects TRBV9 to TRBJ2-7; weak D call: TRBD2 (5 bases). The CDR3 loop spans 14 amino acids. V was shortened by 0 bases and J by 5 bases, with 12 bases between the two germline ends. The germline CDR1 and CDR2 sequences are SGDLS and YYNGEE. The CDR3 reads CASSVGVASDEQYF. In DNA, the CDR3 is TGTGCCAGCAGCGTAGGGGTAGCGAGCGACGAGCAGTACTTC.

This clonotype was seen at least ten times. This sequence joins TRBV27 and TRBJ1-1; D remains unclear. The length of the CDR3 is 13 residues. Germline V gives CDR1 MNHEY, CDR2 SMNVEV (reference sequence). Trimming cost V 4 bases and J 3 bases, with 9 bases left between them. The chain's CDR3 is CASSSGRDTEAFF. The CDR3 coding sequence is TGTGCCAGCAGTTCTGGACGGGACACTGAAGCTTTCTTT.

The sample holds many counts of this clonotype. DNA of the CDR3: TGTGCCAGCAGTGCCCAAGACGGGGAGCTGTTTTTT. As protein: CASSAQDGELFF. This chain joins TRBV27 and TRBJ2-2; D unresolved. The CDR3 consists of 12 residues. Germline V lookup: CDR1 MNHEY, CDR2 SMNVEV (reference sequence). With 5 bases removed from V and 7 bases from J, the gap between germline ends came to 8 bases.

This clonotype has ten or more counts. CDR3 DNA sequence: TGCAGCGTTGTCGGACGCGGCTTAAACTACGAGCAGTACTTC. This translates into CSVVGRGLNYEQYF. The genes are TRBV29-1 and TRBJ2-7; D call uncertain. V was trimmed by 4 bases and J by 3 bases, leaving 16 bases between them. The CDR3 runs to 14 residues. Germline values: CDR1 SQVTM, CDR2 ANQGSEA.

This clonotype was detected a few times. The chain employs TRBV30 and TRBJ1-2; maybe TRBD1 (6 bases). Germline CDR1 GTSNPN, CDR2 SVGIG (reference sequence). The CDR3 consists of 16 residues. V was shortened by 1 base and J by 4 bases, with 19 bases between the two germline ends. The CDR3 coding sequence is TGTGCCTGGAGTGCAGGGGTCCCTGTGGGCCTCTATGGCTACACCTTC. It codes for CAWSAGVPVGLYGYTF.

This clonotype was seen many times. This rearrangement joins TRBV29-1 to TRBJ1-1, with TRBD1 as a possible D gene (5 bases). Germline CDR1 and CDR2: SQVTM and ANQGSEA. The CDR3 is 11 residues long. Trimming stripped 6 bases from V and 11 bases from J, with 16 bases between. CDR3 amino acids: CSVADIGGAFF. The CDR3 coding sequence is TGCAGCGTGGCGGACATCGGTGGGGCTTTCTTT. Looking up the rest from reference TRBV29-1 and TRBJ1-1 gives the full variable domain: SAVISQKPSRDICQRGTSLTIQCQVDSQVTMMFWYRQQPGQSLTLIATANQGSEATYESGFVIDKFPISRPNLTFSTLTVSNMSPEDSSIYLCSVADIGGAFFGQGTRLTVV.

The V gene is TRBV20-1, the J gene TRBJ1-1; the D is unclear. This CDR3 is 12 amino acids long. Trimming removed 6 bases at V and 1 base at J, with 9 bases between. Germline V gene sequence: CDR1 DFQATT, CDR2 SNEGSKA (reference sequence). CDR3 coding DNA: TGCAGTGCAACGTGGAGGAACACTGAAGCTTTCTTT. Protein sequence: CSATWRNTEAFF.

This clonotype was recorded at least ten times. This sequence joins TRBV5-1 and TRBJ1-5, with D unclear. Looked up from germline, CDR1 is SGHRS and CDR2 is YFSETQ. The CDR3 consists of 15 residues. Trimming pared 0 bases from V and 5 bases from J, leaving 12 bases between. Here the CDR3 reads CASSLGPRSHQPQHF. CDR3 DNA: TGCGCCAGCAGCTTGGGCCCCAGGAGCCATCAGCCCCAGCATTTT.

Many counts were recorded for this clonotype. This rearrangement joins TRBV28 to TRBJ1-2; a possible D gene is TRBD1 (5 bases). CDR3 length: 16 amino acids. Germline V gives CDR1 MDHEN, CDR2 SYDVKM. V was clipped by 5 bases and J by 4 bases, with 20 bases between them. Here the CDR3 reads CASSPPAGGFSYGYTF. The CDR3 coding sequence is TGTGCCAGCAGTCCCCCCGCGGGGGGGTTTAGCTATGGCTACACCTTC.